This entry lists 4 T cell receptor beta chains sequenced from one sample in a study of Tregs in tolerant kidney transplant recipients. This table comes from immunoSEQ multiplex PCR, and its TCRdb copy is limited to in-frame clones, with some not included. The sample has roughly 34,000 clones. The sample in question was CD8+ T cells from blood, obtained before the transplant. The receptors come from a human donor who received a combined kidney and bone marrow transplant.

To note about this clone: The sequenced fragment ends 3 residues before the CDR3 boundary, so the rest is inferred from the germline J gene. J is TRBJ2-2 and V is TRBV7-6; D not certain. V lost 4 bases to trimming and J lost 1 base, with 19 bases between them. This CDR3 spans 18 amino acids. Germline V gives CDR1 SGHVS, CDR2 FNYEAQ. The chain's CDR3 is CASSYLPQIGLNTGELFF. The part of the CDR3 DNA that was read is TGTGCCAGCAGCTACCTACCACAGATAGGCCTGAACACCGGGGAG.

A note on this clone: The observed sequence ends 3 residues before the CDR3 terminus, with the missing tail filled in from the germline J gene. This rearrangement joins TRBV2 to TRBJ2-3; 10 bases fit TRBD2. This CDR3 comprises 18 residues. CDR1 and CDR2 from the germline V gene are SNHLY and FYNNEI. Unmatched junction bases numbered 11, after V lost 3 bases and J lost 2 bases. The CDR3 protein is CASSDNSGRSTITDTQYF. CDR3 DNA (partial): TGTGCCAGCAGTGATAATAGCGGGAGGTCCACGATCACAGATACG.

With regard to this clone: The sequenced fragment ends 3 residues before the CDR3 boundary, so the rest is inferred from the germline J gene. V and J are TRBV5-5 and TRBJ1-1, with D uncertain. Germline CDR1 reads SGHKS; CDR2 reads YYEKEE (reference sequence). The CDR3 spans 14 residues. The V and J ends lost 0 bases and 2 bases respectively, with 8 bases between them. Here the CDR3 reads CASSLVTFNTEAFF. The CDR3 DNA, read in part, is TGTGCCAGCAGCTTGGTAACATTTAACACTGAA.

Turning to this clone: The read ends 3 residues shy of where the CDR3 ends; the end is completed using the germline J gene. The chain links TRBV19 to TRBJ1-2; TRBD1 agrees at 10 bases. This CDR3 is 16 amino acids long. V shed 0 bases, J shed 6 bases, and the junction held 7 bases outside the gene matches. Germline CDR1 and CDR2: LNHDA and SQIVND (reference sequence). CDR3 in amino acids: CASSIDPWTGGNGYTF. Incomplete CDR3 DNA: TGTGCCAGTAGTATAGATCCCTGGACAGGGGGTAATGGC.